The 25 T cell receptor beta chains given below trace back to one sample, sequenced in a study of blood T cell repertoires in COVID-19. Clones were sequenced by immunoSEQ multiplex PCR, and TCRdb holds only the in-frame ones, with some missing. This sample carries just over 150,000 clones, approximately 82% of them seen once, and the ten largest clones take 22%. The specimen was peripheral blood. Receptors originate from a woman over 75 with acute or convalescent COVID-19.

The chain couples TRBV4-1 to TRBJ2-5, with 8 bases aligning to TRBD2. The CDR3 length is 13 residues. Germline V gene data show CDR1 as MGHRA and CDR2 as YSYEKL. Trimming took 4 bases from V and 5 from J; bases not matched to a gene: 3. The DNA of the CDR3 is TGCGCCAGCAGCCCGACTAGCGTCGAGACCCAGTACTTC. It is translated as CASSPTSVETQYF.

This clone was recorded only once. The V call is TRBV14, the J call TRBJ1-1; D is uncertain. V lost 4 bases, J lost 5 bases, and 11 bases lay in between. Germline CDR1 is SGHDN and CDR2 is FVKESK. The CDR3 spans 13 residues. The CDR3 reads CASSPLAGTEAFF. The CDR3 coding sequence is TGTGCCAGCAGCCCTCTCGCGGGGACTGAAGCTTTCTTT.

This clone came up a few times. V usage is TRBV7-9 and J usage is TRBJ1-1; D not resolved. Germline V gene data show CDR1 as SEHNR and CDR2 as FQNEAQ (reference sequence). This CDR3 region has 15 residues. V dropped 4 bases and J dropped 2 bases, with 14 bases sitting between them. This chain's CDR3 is CASSYSEGGNTEAFF. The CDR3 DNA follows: TGTGCCAGCAGCTACTCTGAGGGAGGCAACACTGAAGCTTTCTTT.

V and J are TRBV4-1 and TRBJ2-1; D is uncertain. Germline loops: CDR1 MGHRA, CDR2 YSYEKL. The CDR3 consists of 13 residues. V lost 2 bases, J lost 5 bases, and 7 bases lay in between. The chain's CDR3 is CASSQLGDNEQFF. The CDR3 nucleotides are TGCGCCAGCAGCCAACTTGGAGACAATGAGCAGTTCTTC.

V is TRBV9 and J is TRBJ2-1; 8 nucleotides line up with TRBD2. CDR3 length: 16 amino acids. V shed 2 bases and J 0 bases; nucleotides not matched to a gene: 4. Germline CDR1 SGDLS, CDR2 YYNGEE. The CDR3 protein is CASSVSGISSYNEQFF. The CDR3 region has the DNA TGTGCCAGCAGCGTTAGCGGGATAAGCTCCTACAATGAGCAGTTCTTC.

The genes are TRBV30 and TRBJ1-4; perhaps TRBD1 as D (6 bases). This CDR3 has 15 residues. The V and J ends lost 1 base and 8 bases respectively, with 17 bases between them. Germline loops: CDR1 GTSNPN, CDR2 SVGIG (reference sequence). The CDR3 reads CAWSDEQGVWEKLFF. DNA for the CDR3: TGTGCCTGGAGTGACGAACAGGGAGTTTGGGAAAAACTGTTTTTT.

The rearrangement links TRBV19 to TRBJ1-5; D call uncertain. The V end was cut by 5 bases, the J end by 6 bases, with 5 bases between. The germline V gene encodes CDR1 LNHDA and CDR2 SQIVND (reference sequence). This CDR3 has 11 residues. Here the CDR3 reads CASSRGQPQHF. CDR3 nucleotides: TGTGCCAGTAGTCGAGGTCAGCCCCAGCATTTT.

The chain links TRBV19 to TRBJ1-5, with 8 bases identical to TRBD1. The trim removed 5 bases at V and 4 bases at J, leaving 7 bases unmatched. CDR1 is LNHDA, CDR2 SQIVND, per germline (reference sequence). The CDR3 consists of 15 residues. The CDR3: CASSLTRGLNQPQHF. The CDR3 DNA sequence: TGTGCCAGTAGTCTTACCAGGGGGCTGAATCAGCCCCAGCATTTT. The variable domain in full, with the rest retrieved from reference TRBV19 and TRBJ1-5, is DGGITQSPKYLFRKEGQNVTLSCEQNLNHDAMYWYRQDPGQGLRLIYYSQIVNDFQKGDIAEGYSVSREKKESFPLTVTSAQKNPTAFYLCASSLTRGLNQPQHFGDGTRLSIL.

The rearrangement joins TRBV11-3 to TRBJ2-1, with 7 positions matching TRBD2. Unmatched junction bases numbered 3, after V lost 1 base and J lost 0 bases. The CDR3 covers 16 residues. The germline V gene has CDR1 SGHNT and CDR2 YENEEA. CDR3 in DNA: TGTGCCAGCAGCTTAGGGCGGGAGCACTCCTACAATGAGCAGTTCTTC. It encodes CASSLGREHSYNEQFF.

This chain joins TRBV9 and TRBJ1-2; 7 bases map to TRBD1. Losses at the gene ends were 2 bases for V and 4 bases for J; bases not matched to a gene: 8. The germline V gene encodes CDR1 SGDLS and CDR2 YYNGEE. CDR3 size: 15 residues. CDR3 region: CASSVSDRFSYGYTF. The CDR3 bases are TGTGCCAGCAGCGTGTCGGACAGGTTTAGCTATGGCTACACCTTC. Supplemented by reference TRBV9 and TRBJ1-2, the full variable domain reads DSGVTQTPKHLITATGQRVTLRCSPRSGDLSVYWYQQSLDQGLQFLIQYYNGEERAKGNILERFSAQQFPDLHSELNLSSLELGDSALYFCASSVSDRFSYGYTFGSGTRLTVV.

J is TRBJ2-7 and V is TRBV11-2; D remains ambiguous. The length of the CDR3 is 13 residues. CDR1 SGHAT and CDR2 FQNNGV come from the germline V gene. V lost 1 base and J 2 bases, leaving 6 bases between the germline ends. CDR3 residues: CASSLAPTYEQYF. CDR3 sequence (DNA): TGTGCCAGCAGCTTAGCCCCAACCTACGAGCAGTACTTC.

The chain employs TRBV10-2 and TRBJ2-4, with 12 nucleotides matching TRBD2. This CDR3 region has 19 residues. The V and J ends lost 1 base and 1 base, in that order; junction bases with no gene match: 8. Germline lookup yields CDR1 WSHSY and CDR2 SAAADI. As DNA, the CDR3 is TGCGCCAGCAGTGAGTTCGCTAGCGGGAGGGCCTCCGCCAAAAACATTCAGTACTTC. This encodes CASSEFASGRASAKNIQYF.

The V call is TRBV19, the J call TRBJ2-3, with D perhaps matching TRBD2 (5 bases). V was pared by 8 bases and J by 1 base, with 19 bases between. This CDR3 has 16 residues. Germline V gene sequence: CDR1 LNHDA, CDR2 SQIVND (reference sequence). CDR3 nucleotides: TGTGCCAGTCGTGGCGAGGACTCCTCTGGCACAGATACGCAGTATTTT. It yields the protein CASRGEDSSGTDTQYF.

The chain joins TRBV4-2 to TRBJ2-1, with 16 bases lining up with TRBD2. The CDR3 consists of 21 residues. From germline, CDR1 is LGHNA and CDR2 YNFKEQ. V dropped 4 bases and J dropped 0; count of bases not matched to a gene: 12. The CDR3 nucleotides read TGTGCCAGCAGCCCTCGGGGGTCGGGACTAGCGGGAGGGAGCTCCTACAATGAGCAGTTCTTC. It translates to CASSPRGSGLAGGSSYNEQFF.

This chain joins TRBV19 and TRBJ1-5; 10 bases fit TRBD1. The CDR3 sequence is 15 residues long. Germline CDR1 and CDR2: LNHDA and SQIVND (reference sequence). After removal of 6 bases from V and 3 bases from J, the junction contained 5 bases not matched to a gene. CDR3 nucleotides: TGTGCCAGTAGCAGCGGGACAGGGGTCAATCAGCCCCAGCATTTT. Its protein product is CASSSGTGVNQPQHF.

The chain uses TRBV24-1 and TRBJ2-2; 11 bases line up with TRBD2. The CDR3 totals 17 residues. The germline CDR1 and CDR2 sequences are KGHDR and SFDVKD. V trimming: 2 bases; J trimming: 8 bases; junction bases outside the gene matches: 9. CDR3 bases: TGTGCCACCAGTGATTCCGGGACTAGCGGCCTCCCGGGGGAGCTGTTTTTT. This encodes CATSDSGTSGLPGELFF.

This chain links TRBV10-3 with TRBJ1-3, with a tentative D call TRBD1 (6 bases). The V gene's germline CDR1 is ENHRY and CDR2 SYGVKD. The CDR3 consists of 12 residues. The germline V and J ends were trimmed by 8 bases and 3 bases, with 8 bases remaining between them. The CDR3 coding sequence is TGTGCCATCGGGGGCGTTGGAAACACCATATATTTT. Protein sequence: CAIGGVGNTIYF.

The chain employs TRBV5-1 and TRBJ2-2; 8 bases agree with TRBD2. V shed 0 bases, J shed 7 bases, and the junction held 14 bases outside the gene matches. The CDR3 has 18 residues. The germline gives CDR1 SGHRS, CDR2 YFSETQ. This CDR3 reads CASSLARPGLGPGGELFF. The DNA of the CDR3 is TGCGCCAGCAGCTTGGCACGACCGGGACTAGGCCCGGGCGGGGAGCTGTTTTTT.

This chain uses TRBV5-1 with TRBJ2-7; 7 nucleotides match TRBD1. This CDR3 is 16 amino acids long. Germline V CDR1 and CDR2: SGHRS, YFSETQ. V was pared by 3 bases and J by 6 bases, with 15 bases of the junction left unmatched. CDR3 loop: CASSSPRTGSQVEQYF. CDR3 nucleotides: TGCGCCAGCAGCTCCCCCCGGACAGGATCTCAGGTCGAGCAGTACTTC.

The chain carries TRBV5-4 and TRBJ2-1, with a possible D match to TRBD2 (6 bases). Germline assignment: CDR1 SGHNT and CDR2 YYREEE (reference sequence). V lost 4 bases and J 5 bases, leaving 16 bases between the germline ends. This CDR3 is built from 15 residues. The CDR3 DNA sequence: TGTGCCAGCAGCCCGGCTGGGGAGGACCACAATGAGCAGTTCTTC. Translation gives CASSPAGEDHNEQFF.

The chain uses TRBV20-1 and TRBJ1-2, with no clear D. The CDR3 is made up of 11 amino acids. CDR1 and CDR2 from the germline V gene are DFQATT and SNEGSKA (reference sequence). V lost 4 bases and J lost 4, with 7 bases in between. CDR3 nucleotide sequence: TGCAGTGCTATAAACAGCTATGGCTACACCTTC. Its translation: CSAINSYGYTF.

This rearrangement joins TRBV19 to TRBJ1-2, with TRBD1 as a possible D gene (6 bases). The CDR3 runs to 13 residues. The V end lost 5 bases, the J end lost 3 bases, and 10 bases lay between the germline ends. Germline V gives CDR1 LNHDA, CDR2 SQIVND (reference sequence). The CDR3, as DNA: TGTGCCAGTAGTTTACAGGGTGACTATGGCTACACCTTC. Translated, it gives CASSLQGDYGYTF.

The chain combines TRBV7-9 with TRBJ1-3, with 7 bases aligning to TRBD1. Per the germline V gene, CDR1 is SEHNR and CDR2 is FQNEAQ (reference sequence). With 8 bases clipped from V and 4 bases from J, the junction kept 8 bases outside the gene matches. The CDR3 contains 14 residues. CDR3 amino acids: CASVTRQGGNTIYF. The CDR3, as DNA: TGTGCCAGCGTAACTCGACAGGGAGGAAACACCATATATTTT.

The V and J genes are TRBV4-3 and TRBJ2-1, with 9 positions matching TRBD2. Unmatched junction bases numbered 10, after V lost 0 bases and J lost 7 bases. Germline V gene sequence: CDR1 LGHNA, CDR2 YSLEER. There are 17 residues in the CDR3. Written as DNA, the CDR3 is TGCGCCAGCAGCCAAGATAGGGCAGCGGGAGGCAGGAATGAGCAGTTCTTC. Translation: CASSQDRAAGGRNEQFF.

CDR3: CAWSLGQGDGYTF. DNA for the CDR3: TGTGCCTGGTCGCTGGGACAGGGGGACGGCTACACCTTC. This chain links TRBV30 with TRBJ1-2; 11 nucleotides agree with TRBD1. Germline V CDR1 and CDR2: GTSNPN, SVGIG (reference sequence). The CDR3 consists of 13 residues. V gave up 5 bases and J gave up 8 bases; unmatched junction bases: 7.